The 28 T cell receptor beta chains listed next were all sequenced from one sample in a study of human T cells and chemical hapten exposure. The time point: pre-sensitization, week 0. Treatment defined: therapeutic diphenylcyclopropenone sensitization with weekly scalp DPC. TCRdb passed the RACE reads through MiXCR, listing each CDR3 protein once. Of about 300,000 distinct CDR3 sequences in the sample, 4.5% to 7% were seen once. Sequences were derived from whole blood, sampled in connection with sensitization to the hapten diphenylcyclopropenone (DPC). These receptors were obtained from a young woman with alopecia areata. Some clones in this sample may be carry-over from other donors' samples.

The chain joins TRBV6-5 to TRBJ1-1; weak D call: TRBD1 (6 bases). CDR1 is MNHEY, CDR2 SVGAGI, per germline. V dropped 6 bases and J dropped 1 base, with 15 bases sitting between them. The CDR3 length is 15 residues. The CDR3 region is CASSSRGVGNTEAFF. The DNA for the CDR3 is TGTGCCAGCAGCTCCAGGGGCGTCGGGAACACTGAAGCTTTCTTT.

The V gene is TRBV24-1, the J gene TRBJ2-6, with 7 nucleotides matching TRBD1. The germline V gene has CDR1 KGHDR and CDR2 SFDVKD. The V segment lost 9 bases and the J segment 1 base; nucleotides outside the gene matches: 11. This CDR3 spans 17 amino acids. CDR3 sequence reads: CATAPGTVTSGANVLTF. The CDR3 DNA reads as TGTGCCACCGCCCCCGGGACAGTCACTTCTGGGGCCAACGTCCTGACTTTC.

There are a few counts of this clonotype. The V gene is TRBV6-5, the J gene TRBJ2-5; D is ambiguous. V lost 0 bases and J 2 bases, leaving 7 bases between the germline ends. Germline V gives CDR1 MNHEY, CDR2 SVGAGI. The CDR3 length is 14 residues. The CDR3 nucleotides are TGTGCCAGCAGTTACTCGGGCAGACAAGAGACCCAGTACTTC. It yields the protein CASSYSGRQETQYF.

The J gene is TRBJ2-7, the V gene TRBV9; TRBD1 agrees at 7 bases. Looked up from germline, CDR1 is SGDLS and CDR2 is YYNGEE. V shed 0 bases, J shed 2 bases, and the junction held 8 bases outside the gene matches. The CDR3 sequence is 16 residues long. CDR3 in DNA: TGTGCCAGCAGCGTAGGGACAGGTACGGTTACCTACGAGCAGTACTTC. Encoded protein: CASSVGTGTVTYEQYF. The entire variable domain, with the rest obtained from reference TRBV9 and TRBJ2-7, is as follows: DSGVTQTPKHLITATGQRVTLRCSPRSGDLSVYWYQQSLDQGLQFLIQYYNGEERAKGNILERFSAQQFPDLHSELNLSSLELGDSALYFCASSVGTGTVTYEQYFGPGTRLTVT.

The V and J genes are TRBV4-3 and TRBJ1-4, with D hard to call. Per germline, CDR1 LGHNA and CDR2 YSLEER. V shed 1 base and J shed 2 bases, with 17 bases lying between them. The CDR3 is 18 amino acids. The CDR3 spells CASSQGHASRATNEKLFF. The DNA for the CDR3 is TGCGCCAGCAGCCAAGGTCATGCCTCAAGGGCGACTAATGAAAAACTGTTTTTT.

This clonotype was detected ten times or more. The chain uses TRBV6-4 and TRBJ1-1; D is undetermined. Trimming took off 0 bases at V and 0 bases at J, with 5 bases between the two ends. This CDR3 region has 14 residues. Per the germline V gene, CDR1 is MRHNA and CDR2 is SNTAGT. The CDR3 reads CASSDSHMNTEAFF. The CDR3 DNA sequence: TGTGCCAGCAGTGACTCCCACATGAACACTGAAGCTTTCTTT.

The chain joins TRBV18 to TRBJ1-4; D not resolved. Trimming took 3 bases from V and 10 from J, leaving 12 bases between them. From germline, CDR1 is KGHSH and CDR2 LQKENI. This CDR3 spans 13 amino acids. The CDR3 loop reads CASSPDPAGKLFF. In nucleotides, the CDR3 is TGTGCCAGCTCACCCGATCCTGCTGGAAAACTGTTTTTT.

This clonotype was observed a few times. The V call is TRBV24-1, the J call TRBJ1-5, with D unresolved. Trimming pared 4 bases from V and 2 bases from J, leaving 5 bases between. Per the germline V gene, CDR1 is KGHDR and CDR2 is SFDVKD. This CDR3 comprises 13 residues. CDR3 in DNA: TGTGCCACCAGTGACCCGGGCAATCAGCCCCAGCATTTT. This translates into CATSDPGNQPQHF.

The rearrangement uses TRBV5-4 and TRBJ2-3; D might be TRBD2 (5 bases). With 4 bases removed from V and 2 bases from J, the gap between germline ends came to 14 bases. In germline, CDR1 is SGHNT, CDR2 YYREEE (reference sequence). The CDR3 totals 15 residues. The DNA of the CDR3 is TGTGCCAGCAGCCGTGAACAGAGGGCCACAGATACGCAGTATTTT. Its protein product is CASSREQRATDTQYF.

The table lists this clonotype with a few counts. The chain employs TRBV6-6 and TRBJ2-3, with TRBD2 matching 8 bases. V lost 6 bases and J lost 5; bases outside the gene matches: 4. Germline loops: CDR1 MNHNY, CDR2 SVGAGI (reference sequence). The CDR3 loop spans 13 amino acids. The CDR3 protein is CASRSGGGDTQYF. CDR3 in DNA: TGTGCCAGCAGGAGCGGGGGCGGAGATACGCAGTATTTT.

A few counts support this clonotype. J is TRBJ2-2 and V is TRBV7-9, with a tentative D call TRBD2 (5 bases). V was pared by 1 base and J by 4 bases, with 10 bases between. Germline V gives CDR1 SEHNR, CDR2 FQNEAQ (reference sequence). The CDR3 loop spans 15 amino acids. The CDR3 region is CASSLGGPLTGELFF. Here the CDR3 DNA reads TGTGCCAGCAGCTTAGGAGGGCCCCTCACCGGGGAGCTGTTTTTT.

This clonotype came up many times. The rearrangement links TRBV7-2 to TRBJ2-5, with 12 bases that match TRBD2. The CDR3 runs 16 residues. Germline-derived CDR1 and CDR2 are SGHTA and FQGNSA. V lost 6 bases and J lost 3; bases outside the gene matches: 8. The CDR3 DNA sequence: TGTGCCAGCAGGCGACGTTCTAGCGGGGGGGAAGAGACCCAGTACTTC. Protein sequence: CASRRRSSGGEETQYF.

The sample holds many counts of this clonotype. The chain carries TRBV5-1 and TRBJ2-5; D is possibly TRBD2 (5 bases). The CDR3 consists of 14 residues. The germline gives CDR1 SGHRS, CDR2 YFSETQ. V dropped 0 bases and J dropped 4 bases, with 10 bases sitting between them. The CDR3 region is CASSLVGGGETQYF. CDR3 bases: TGCGCCAGCAGCTTGGTAGGCGGAGGAGAGACCCAGTACTTC. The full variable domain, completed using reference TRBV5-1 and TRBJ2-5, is KAGVTQTPRYLIKTRGQQVTLSCSPISGHRSVSWYQQTPGQGLQFLFEYFSETQRNKGNFPGRFSGRQFSNSRSEMNVSTLELGDSALYLCASSLVGGGETQYFGPGTRLLVL.

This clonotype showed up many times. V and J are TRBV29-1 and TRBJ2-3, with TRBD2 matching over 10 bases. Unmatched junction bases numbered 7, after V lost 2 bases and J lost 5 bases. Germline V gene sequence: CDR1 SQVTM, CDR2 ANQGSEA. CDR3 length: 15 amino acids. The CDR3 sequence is CSVEMSGGAGDTQYF. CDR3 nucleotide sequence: TGCAGCGTTGAAATGAGCGGGGGGGCCGGAGATACGCAGTATTTT.

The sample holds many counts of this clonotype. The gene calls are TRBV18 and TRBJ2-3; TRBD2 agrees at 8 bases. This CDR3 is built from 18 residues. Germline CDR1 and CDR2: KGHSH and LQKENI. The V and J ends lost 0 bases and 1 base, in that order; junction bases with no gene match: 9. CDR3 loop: CASSPPLAGVYGTDTQYF. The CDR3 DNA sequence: TGTGCCAGCTCACCACCTCTAGCGGGTGTCTATGGCACAGATACGCAGTATTTT.

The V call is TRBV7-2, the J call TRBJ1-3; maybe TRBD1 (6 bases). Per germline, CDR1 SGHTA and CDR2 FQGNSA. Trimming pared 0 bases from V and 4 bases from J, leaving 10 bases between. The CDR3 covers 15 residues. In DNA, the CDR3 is TGTGCCAGCAGCTTAGCAACAGGGTTAGGAAACACCATATATTTT. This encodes CASSLATGLGNTIYF.

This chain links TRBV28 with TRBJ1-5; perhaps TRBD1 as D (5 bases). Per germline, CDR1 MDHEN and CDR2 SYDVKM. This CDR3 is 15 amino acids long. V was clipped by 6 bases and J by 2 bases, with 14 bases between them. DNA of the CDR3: TGTGCCAGCAGGTTAGGGGCGCGGGGCAATCAGCCCCAGCATTTT. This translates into CASRLGARGNQPQHF.

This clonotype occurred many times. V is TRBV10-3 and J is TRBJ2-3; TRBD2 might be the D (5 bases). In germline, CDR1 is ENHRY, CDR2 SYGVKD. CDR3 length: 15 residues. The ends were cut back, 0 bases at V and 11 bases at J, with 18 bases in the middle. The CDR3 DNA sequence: TGTGCCATCAGTGAGTCGTTCGGGAAACCCGTGAGGCAGTATTTT. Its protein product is CAISESFGKPVRQYF.

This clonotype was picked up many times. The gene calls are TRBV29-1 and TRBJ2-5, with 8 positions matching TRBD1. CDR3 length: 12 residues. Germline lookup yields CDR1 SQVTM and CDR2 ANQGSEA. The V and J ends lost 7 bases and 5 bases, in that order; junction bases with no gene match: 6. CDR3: CSGTGGQETQYF. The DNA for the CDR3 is TGCAGCGGCACAGGGGGGCAGGAGACCCAGTACTTC.

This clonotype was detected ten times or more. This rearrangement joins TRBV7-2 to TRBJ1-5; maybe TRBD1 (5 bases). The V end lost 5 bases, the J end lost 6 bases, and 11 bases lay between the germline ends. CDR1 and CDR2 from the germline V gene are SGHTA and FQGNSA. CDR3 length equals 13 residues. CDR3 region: CASSPLGGQPQHF. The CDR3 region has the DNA TGTGCCAGCAGCCCACTCGGGGGTCAGCCCCAGCATTTT.

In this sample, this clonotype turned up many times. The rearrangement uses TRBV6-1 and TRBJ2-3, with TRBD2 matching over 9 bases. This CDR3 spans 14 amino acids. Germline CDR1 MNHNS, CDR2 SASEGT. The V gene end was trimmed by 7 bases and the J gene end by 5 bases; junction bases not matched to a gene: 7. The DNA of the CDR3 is TGTGCCAGCAAGCGGGGGGTGGGGAAAGATACGCAGTATTTT. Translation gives CASKRGVGKDTQYF.

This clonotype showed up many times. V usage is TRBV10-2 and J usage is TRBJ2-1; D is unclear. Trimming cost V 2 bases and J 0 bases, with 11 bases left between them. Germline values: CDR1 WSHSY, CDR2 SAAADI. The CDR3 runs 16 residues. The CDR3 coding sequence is TGCGCCAGCAGTGAGCCCTCACCAAGCTCCTACAATGAGCAGTTCTTC. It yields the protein CASSEPSPSSYNEQFF.

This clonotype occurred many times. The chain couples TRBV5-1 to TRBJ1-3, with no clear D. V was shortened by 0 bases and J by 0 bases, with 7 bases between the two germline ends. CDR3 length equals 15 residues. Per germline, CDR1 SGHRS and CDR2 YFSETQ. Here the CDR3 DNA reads TGCGCCAGCAGCTTGGGGAGTATCTCTGGAAACACCATATATTTT. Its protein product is CASSLGSISGNTIYF.

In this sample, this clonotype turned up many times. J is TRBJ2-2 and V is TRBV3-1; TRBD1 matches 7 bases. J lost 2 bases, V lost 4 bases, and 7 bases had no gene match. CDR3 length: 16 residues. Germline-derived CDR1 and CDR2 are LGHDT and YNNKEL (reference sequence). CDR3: CASSRDRTLNTGELFF. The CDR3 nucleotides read TGTGCCAGCAGCCGGGACAGAACCCTCAACACCGGGGAGCTGTTTTTT. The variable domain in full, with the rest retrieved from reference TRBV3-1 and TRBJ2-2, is DTAVSQTPKYLVTQMGNDKSIKCEQNLGHDTMYWYKQDSKKFLKIMFSYNNKELIINETVPNRFSPKSPDKAHLNLHINSLELGDSAVYFCASSRDRTLNTGELFFGEGSRLTVL.

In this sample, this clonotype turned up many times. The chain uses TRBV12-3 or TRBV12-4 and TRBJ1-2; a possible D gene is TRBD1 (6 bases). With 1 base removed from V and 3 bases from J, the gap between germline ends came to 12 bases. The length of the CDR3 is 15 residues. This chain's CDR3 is CASSLDGTSYYGYTF. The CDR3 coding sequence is TGTGCCAGCAGTTTAGATGGGACATCTTACTATGGCTACACCTTC.

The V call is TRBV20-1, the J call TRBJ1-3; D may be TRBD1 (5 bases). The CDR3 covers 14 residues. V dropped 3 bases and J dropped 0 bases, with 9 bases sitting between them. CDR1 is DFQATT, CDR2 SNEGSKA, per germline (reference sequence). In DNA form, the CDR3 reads TGCAGTGCTAGCCCCGGGGGCTCTGGAAACACCATATATTTT. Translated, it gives CSASPGGSGNTIYF.

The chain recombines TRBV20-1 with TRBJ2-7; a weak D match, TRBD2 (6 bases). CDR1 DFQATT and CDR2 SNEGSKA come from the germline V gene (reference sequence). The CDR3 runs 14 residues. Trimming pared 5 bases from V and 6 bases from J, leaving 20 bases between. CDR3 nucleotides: TGCAGTGCTGCACCGGGACTGTCCCTCGGCGAGCAGTACTTC. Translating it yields CSAAPGLSLGEQYF.

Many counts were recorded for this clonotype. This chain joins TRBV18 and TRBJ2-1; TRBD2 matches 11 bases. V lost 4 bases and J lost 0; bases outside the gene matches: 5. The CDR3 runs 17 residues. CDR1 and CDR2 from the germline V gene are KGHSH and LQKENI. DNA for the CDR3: TGTGCCAGCTCACGAGGGACTAGCGGAAGCTCCTACAATGAGCAGTTCTTC. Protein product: CASSRGTSGSSYNEQFF.